These T cell receptor beta chains were read from a single sample in a study of blood T cell repertoires in COVID-19. Repertoires were generated with immunoSEQ multiplex PCR, while TCRdb's copy carries only in-frame clones and drops some. The sample holds 300,000 to 400,000 clones, about nine tenths seen once. Sequencing was done on a sample of peripheral blood. These receptors came from a woman between 45 and 65 years old with COVID-19, enrolled during active disease. Each CDR3 is given with its conserved first and last residue. Fields, in order: V gene, J gene, D gene, CDR3 protein, CDR3 DNA. The D gene is left open where the match is weak.

V: TRBV19
J: TRBJ1-5
D: .
CDR3: CASSIDGVGQKNQPQHF
DNA: TGTGCCAGTAGTATAGATGGGGTAGGACAGAAAAATCAGCCCCAGCATTTT

V: TRBV6-6
J: TRBJ2-2
D: .
CDR3: CASSFQGSGELFF
DNA: TGTGCCAGCAGTTTCCAGGGGTCCGGGGAGCTGTTTTTT

V: TRBV3-1/TRBV3-2
J: TRBJ2-7
D: .
CDR3: CASSQTTVYEQYF
DNA: TGTGCCAGCAGCCAGACAACCGTGTACGAGCAGTACTTC

V: TRBV11-2
J: TRBJ1-2
D: .
CDR3: CASSLGAGLHYGYTF
DNA: TGTGCCAGCAGCTTAGGTGCAGGGCTACACTATGGCTACACCTTC

V: TRBV30
J: TRBJ2-1
D: .
CDR3: CAWSSVSRFNEQFF
DNA: TGTGCCTGGAGTTCGGTTTCCCGCTTCAATGAGCAGTTCTTC

V: TRBV19
J: TRBJ1-2
D: .
CDR3: CASTPSGSAGYGYTF
DNA: TGTGCCAGTACCCCCTCAGGATCCGCTGGCTATGGCTACACCTTC

V: TRBV10-3
J: TRBJ2-1
D: TRBD2
CDR3: CATRTSGDNNEQFF
DNA: TGTGCCACACGGACTAGCGGGGACAACAATGAGCAGTTCTTC

V: TRBV4-1
J: TRBJ1-1
D: TRBD1
CDR3: CASNANRGTEAFF
DNA: TGCGCCAGCAACGCAAACAGGGGAACTGAAGCTTTCTTT

V: TRBV4-2
J: TRBJ2-3
D: .
CDR3: CASSQAVRGDPQYF
DNA: TGTGCCAGCAGCCAAGCTGTACGAGGAGATCCGCAGTATTTT

V: TRBV5-5
J: TRBJ2-7
D: .
CDR3: CASSLVGLSSYEQYF
DNA: TGTGCCAGCAGCTTGGTGGGACTCAGCTCCTACGAGCAGTACTTC

V: TRBV12-5
J: TRBJ1-1
D: TRBD1
CDR3: CASGLSDRVGITEAFF
DNA: TGTGCTAGTGGTTTAAGTGACAGGGTAGGGATAACTGAAGCTTTCTTT